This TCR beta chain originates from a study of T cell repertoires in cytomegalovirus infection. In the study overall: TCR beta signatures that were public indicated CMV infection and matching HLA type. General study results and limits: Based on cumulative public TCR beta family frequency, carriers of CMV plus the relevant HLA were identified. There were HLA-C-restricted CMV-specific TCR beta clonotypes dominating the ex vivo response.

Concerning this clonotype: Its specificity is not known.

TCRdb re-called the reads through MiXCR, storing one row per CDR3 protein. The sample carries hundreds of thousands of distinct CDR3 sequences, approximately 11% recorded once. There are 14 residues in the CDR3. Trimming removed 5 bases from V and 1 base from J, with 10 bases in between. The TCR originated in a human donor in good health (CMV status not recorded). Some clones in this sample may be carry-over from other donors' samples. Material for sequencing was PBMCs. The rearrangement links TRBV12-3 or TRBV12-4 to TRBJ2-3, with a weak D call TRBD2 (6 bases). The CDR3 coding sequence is TGTGCCAGCAGTGCCGGGGGTCGCACAGATACGCAGTATTTT. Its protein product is CASSAGGRTDTQYF.